This T cell receptor (beta chain) was retrieved from a study of regulatory T cells in long-lasting Graves disease. Looking at the study overall: Graves' patients, newly diagnosed, had taken antithyroid drugs under 3 months.

Germline assignment: CDR1 DFQATT and CDR2 SNEGSKA (reference sequence). V was trimmed by 6 bases and J by 0 bases, leaving 12 bases between them. The length of the CDR3 is 13 residues. Arm-PCR of CDR3 regions and iRepertoire HTBI primers were used to build TCR beta libraries. In the source study's methods: The samples yielded 62 TRBV and 14 to 15 TRBJ segments. TCRdb re-derived calls from the multiplex PCR reads in MiXCR, one entry per CDR3 protein. These V and J calls rely on TCRdb rather than the paper's analysis. This table holds about 620,000 distinct CDR3 sequences, 16% found once. This clonotype was detected ten times or more. As to time point: newly diagnosed GD, antithyroid drugs for less than 3 months. Construction of the TCR library relied on RNA isolated from PBMCs. These data were likewise used in another study, on T cells in Graves' hyperthyroidism and ophthalmopathy. This second study notes: RT-PCR in the first round (using the HTBI primer set) targeted the TCR CDR3.

This chain joins TRBV20-1 and TRBJ2-7; weak D call: TRBD2 (5 bases). The source was peripheral blood mononuclear cells (PBMCs), collected at new diagnosis, from a patient treated with antithyroid drugs. This sequence was found in a woman in her 30s with Graves disease. The DNA of the CDR3 is TGCAGTGCCGCTGGACTTTCCTCCTACGAGCAGTACTTC. Amino acid sequence: CSAAGLSSYEQYF.